This T cell receptor (beta chain) was identified in a study of blood T cell repertoires in COVID-19. Study in general: Italy, Spain and the United States were the sources of the convalescent and acute COVID-19 samples. T cells, B-cell-depleted T cells, or PBMCs supplied cDNA or gDNA.

Authors' methods: Scientists estimated how many nucleated cells there were by amplifying reference gene primers. Sequencing was performed with immunoSEQ multiplex PCR; in TCRdb, only in-frame clones are kept and a portion is missing. V, J and clone size reflect that table, while D and trimming were determined from the DNA. Here the sample spans 120,000 or so clones, 65% to 90% being singletons. J was trimmed by 5 bases and V by 2 bases; bases with no gene match: 5. Germline V gives CDR1 LGHNA, CDR2 YNFKEQ. The CDR3 sequence is 15 residues long. The sequencing sample was made of peripheral blood. The V and J genes are TRBV4-2 and TRBJ1-2; 10 positions agree with TRBD1. The TCR comes from a woman aged 80 or over with acute or convalescent COVID-19. In DNA form, the CDR3 reads TGTGCCAGCAGCCAAAGGACAGGGGGTTTATATGGCTACACCTTC. Amino acids: CASSQRTGGLYGYTF.